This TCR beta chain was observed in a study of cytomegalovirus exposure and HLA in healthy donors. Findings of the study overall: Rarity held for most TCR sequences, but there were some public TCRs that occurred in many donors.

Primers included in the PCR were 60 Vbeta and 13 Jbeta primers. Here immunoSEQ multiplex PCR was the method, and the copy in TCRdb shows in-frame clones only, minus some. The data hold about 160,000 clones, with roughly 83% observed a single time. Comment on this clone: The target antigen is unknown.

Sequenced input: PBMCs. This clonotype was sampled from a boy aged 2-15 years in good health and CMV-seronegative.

CDR3 region: CASSLAWQKETQYF. CDR3 coding DNA: TGCGCCAGCAGCTTGGCCTGGCAGAAAGAGACCCAGTACTTC. This sequence joins TRBV5-1 and TRBJ2-5; no clear D gene. This CDR3 contains 14 residues. V lost 0 bases to trimming and J lost 3 bases, with 9 bases between them. Looked up from germline, CDR1 is SGHRS and CDR2 is YFSETQ.